The following is a T cell receptor (beta chain) sequence with its context. The antigen remains unidentified. The CDR3 has 16 amino acids. With 0 bases clipped from V and 4 bases from J, the junction kept 4 bases outside the gene matches. Germline values: CDR1 MGHRA, CDR2 YSYEKL. These data originate in a study of cytomegalovirus exposure and HLA in healthy donors. Vbeta (60) and Jbeta (13) primers were used in the PCR. As originally analysed: The count from a later analysis was 79 million or so unique TCR beta chains, around 10 million of them shared. Measured with immunoSEQ multiplex PCR; TCRdb has only the in-frame clones, and not every one. D and trimming were read from the DNA, whereas the V and J calls and clone size are those reported in that table. The sample holds about 170,000 clones, around 83% seen once. Study results and limitations: As a later analysis showed, a missense DCLRE1C variant was linked to trimming of TCR beta V- and J-genes. As a later analysis revealed, most CMV-associated TCR beta chains appeared HLA-restricted.

The TCR sequence derives from a man aged 18-30 years in good health and CMV-seropositive. The material sequenced was PBMCs. The chain joins TRBV4-1 to TRBJ2-2; 8 bases agree with TRBD1. The CDR3 DNA reads as TGCGCCAGCAGCCAAGAATGGGGGACAGGCACCGGGGAGCTGTTTTTT. It translates to CASSQEWGTGTGELFF.